The T cell receptor (beta chain) described here comes from a study of T-cell memory formation after mild COVID-19. Study-wide background: TCR clusters were mostly confined to one donor each.

TCRdb re-analysed the 5' RACE reads in MiXCR, keeping a single row per CDR3 protein. The data contain some 300,000 distinct CDR3 sequences, 20% to 25% of them singletons. Germline assignment: CDR1 SGHVS and CDR2 FQNEAQ. The CDR3 is 14 amino acids. Note on this clonotype: A junction end diverges from the germline sequence, so it may reflect a read error.

Sequenced material: PBMCs or a T cell subset sorted from them (not recorded which). This sequence originates from a man aged 18-30 years who had mild COVID-19 (a few samples of this study predate the infection). Cell type and time point are not known. V and J are TRBV7-8 and TRBJ2-5; TRBD1 aligns across 10 bases. The CDR3 region is CASRSRQGAGVRSF. CDR3 coding DNA: TGTGCCAGCAGATCCCGACAGGGGGCAGGGGTCAGATCCTTC.